This paragraph covers one TCR beta chain sequence. CDR1 and CDR2 (germline): MNHEY, SVGAGI. The V gene lost 9 bases and the J gene lost 1 base, with 12 bases spanning the gap. The CDR3 covers 14 residues. This record belongs to a study of blood T cell repertoires in COVID-19. For the study at large: T cells, B-cell-depleted T cells, or PBMCs provided the cDNA or gDNA that served as material.

Authors' methods: Estimates of nucleated cell counts were drawn from the amplification of reference gene primers. The protocol was immunoSEQ multiplex PCR, while the TCRdb copy is restricted to in-frame clones and leaves out a portion. V and J calls and clone size are those listed in that table; D and trimming were worked out from the DNA. The table includes more than 85,000 clones, approximately 67% detected once. The rearrangement joins TRBV6-5 to TRBJ2-2; D gene uncertain. Sequencing was carried out using peripheral blood. This TCR came from a woman aged 60-75 years with acute or convalescent COVID-19. The CDR3 sequence: CASRSKENTGELFF. DNA for the CDR3: TGTGCCAGTAGGAGTAAAGAGAACACCGGGGAGCTGTTTTTT.